A single sample gave rise to the 3 T cell receptor beta chains below, sequenced in a study of blood T cell repertoires in COVID-19. Sequencing used immunoSEQ multiplex PCR; TCRdb keeps in-frame clones, though not all of them. The sample records fewer than 600,000 clones, about 91% being singletons. The material sequenced was peripheral blood. Receptors were obtained from a young man with COVID-19, enrolled during active disease.

This clone appeared a few times. This sample also contains other DNA sequences that code for the same CDR3. The rearrangement uses TRBV18 and TRBJ2-4, with D hard to call. This CDR3 has 14 amino acids. V was pared by 3 bases and J by 4 bases, with 10 bases between. The germline gives CDR1 KGHSH, CDR2 LQKENI. The chain's CDR3 is CASSPSDSKNIQYF. Here the CDR3 DNA reads TGTGCCAGCTCACCGTCTGACTCTAAAAACATTCAGTACTTC.

This clone was observed a single time. The chain uses TRBV4-1 and TRBJ2-1; possibly TRBD2 for D (6 bases). This CDR3 spans 14 amino acids. In germline, CDR1 is MGHRA, CDR2 YSYEKL. Between the trimmed V and J ends, which lost 4 bases and 5 bases, there was a span of 12 bases. The CDR3 DNA sequence: TGCGCCAGCAGCCCCGGGGGTGGGCACAATGAGCAGTTCTTC. Its protein product is CASSPGGGHNEQFF.

This chain links TRBV15 with TRBJ1-4, with D unclear. Germline values: CDR1 LNHNV, CDR2 YYDKDF (reference sequence). V shed 0 bases and J shed 8 bases, with 10 bases lying between them. The CDR3 runs 14 residues. The CDR3 DNA reads TGTGCCACCAGCAGAGATACAATTGGCGAAAAACTGTTTTTT. It yields the protein CATSRDTIGEKLFF.